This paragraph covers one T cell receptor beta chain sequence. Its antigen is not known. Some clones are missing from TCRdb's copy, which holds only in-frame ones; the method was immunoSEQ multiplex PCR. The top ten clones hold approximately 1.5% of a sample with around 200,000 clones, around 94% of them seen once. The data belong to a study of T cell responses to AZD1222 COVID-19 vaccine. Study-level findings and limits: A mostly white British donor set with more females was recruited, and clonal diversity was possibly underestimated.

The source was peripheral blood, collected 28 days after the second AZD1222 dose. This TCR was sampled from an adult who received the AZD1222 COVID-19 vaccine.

The CDR3, as DNA: TGTGCCACCAGCAGAGATTTAAGGGGACGGTTCTCTAATGAAAAACTGTTTTTT. Translation: CATSRDLRGRFSNEKLFF. The V and J genes are TRBV15 and TRBJ1-4, with D perhaps TRBD1 (5 bases). CDR3 length: 18 amino acids. V lost 0 bases and J lost 3, with 17 bases in between. Germline V gene data show CDR1 as LNHNV and CDR2 as YYDKDF (reference sequence). Combining the CDR3 with reference TRBV15 and TRBJ1-4 gives the whole variable domain DAMVIQNPRYQVTQFGKPVTLSCSQTLNHNVMYWYQQKSSQAPKLLFHYYDKDFNNEADTPDNFQSRRPNTSFCFLDIRSPGLGDTAMYLCATSRDLRGRFSNEKLFFGSGTQLSVL.